One sample yielded the 17 T cell receptor beta chains listed below, sequenced in a study of shared clonotypes between healthy human individuals. The data were produced by immunoSEQ multiplex PCR, yet TCRdb's version contains in-frame clones alone and is incomplete. The data contain about 500,000 clones, approximately 71% of them singletons. Sequences were obtained from PBMCs. The receptors come from a woman aged 40 to 50 in good health. Some clones in this sample may be carry-over from other donors' samples.

This clone has a single count. One end of the junction is discordant with germline, which a read error may explain. Other DNA sequences in the same sample also yield this CDR3. The rearrangement joins TRBV6-5 to TRBJ1-6; no clear D gene. The CDR3 length is 15 residues. Germline values: CDR1 MNHEY, CDR2 SVGAGI. The CDR3 region is CASSYAGQANSPLHF. In nucleotides, the CDR3 is TGTGCAAGCAGTTACGCCGGGCAGGCAAATTCACCCCTCCACTTT.

This clone was observed a few times. A clone one base away is much larger, so this may be a read error. The J gene is TRBJ2-7, the V gene TRBV9; 8 bases map to TRBD2. The CDR3 length is 15 residues. Germline assignment: CDR1 SGDLS and CDR2 YYNGEE. CDR3 coding DNA: TGTGCCAGCAGCCCAAGCGGGAGTTACTCCCACGAGCAGTACTTC. Translation gives CASSPSGSYSHEQYF.

This clone was recorded many times. This sequence joins TRBV2 and TRBJ2-7, with 7 bases aligning to TRBD1. This CDR3 contains 13 residues. Unmatched junction bases numbered 5, after V lost 7 bases and J lost 2 bases. Germline CDR1 is SNHLY and CDR2 is FYNNEI. The CDR3 DNA reads as TGTGCCAGCAAGGGACAGCCTACCTACGAGCAGTACTTC. Protein: CASKGQPTYEQYF.

This clone was seen at least ten times. V and J are TRBV29-1 and TRBJ2-3; D is unclear. The V end was cut by 4 bases, the J end by 0 bases, with 14 bases between. Looked up from germline, CDR1 is SQVTM and CDR2 is ANQGSEA. CDR3 length: 15 residues. CDR3 nucleotide sequence: TGCAGCGTTGGACGGCCCGACTCTAGCACAGATACGCAGTATTTT. Protein: CSVGRPDSSTDTQYF.

This chain links TRBV6-1 with TRBJ2-3; 8 bases are a match to TRBD2. The CDR3 runs to 15 residues. Germline V gene lookup returns CDR1 MNHNS and CDR2 SASEGT. V gave up 7 bases and J gave up 1 base; unmatched junction bases: 7. The CDR3: CASTGRERGTDTQYF. The CDR3 DNA reads TGTGCCAGCACCGGGAGGGAAAGGGGCACAGATACGCAGTATTTT.

This clone has a count of ten or more. The chain employs TRBV5-1 and TRBJ1-2; TRBD1 matches at 7 bases. The length of the CDR3 is 13 residues. The germline V gene encodes CDR1 SGHRS and CDR2 YFSETQ. V trimming: 4 bases; J trimming: 8 bases; junction bases outside the gene matches: 8. Written as DNA, the CDR3 is TGCGCCAGCAGCGTGACAGGGTTGGGCGGCTACACCTTC. Translating it yields CASSVTGLGGYTF.

This chain joins TRBV7-9 and TRBJ2-7; 8 bases align to TRBD1. The germline V gene encodes CDR1 SEHNR and CDR2 FQNEAQ (reference sequence). The length of the CDR3 is 14 residues. V was pared by 5 bases and J by 4 bases, with 7 bases of the junction left unmatched. Here the CDR3 reads CASSRDGQGYEQYF. The CDR3 bases are TGTGCCAGCAGCAGAGATGGACAGGGTTACGAGCAGTACTTC.

This clone was found once. The chain uses TRBV4-3 and TRBJ2-1; D may be TRBD1 (6 bases). Trimming removed 4 bases from V and 3 bases from J, with 13 bases in between. Germline CDR1 and CDR2: LGHNA and YSLEER. This CDR3 spans 15 amino acids. DNA for the CDR3: TGCGCCAGCAGCCTAGGGGGTGGCCACTACAATGAGCAGTTCTTC. Translating gives CASSLGGGHYNEQFF.

With regard to this clone: This is likely an artifact of a read error, given a far larger clone one base away. J is TRBJ2-7 and V is TRBV14; D unresolved. Germline CDR1 SGHDN, CDR2 FVKESK. The CDR3 covers 13 residues. The CDR3 bases are TGTGCCAGCAGCCAAGGACGGGCCTACGAGCGGTACTTC. Amino acid sequence: CASSQGRAYERYF. Drawing the rest from reference TRBV14 and TRBJ2-7, the complete variable domain is EAGVTQFPSHSVIEKGQTVTLRCDPISGHDNLYWYRRVMGKEIKFLLHFVKESKQDESGMPNNRFLAERTGGTYSTLKVQPAELEDSGVYFCASSQGRAYERYFGPGTRLTVT.

This clone appeared once. The V and J genes are TRBV5-1 and TRBJ1-2; the D gene is possibly TRBD1 (6 bases). In germline, CDR1 is SGHRS, CDR2 YFSETQ. V was trimmed by 4 bases and J by 5 bases, leaving 15 bases between them. The CDR3 has 14 amino acids. In DNA, the CDR3 is TGCGCCAGCAGCACGGGCTTACAGGGATATGGCTACACCTTC. Residues: CASSTGLQGYGYTF. Full variable domain (remainder filled in from reference TRBV5-1 and TRBJ1-2): KAGVTQTPRYLIKTRGQQVTLSCSPISGHRSVSWYQQTPGQGLQFLFEYFSETQRNKGNFPGRFSGRQFSNSRSEMNVSTLELGDSALYLCASSTGLQGYGYTFGSGTRLTVV.

The chain employs TRBV9 and TRBJ1-2; 8 bases line up with TRBD1. CDR1 is SGDLS and CDR2 is YYNGEE in the germline V gene. Losses at the gene ends were 0 bases for V and 4 bases for J; bases not matched to a gene: 2. The CDR3 has 14 amino acids. CDR3 protein: CASSVATGGYGYTF. CDR3 nucleotides: TGTGCCAGCAGCGTAGCTACAGGGGGCTATGGCTACACCTTC.

Turning to this clone: At one end, the junction sequence differs from germline, possibly due to a read error. The V gene is TRBV11-2, the J gene TRBJ1-1, with D possibly being TRBD1 (5 bases). This CDR3 region has 14 residues. Germline CDR1 is SGHAT and CDR2 is FQNNGV. This CDR3 reads CARSLEGVGTEAFF. CDR3 DNA: TGTGCCCGCAGCTTAGAAGGGGTGGGGACTGAAGCTTTCTTT.

The chain carries TRBV18 and TRBJ1-2; D may be TRBD1 (5 bases). V was clipped by 6 bases and J by 4 bases, with 21 bases between them. Per the germline V gene, CDR1 is KGHSH and CDR2 is LQKENI. The CDR3 extends over 16 amino acids. CDR3: CASSHSNQDTFYGYTF. Written as DNA, the CDR3 is TGTGCCAGCTCCCATTCGAACCAGGACACCTTCTATGGCTACACCTTC.

This clone was counted only a few times. The chain employs TRBV2 and TRBJ2-7; TRBD1 matches at 7 bases. Germline CDR1 SNHLY, CDR2 FYNNEI. V lost 8 bases and J lost 2; bases outside the gene matches: 3. CDR3 length: 12 amino acids. CDR3 bases: TGTGCCAGCCAGGGGGTTACCTACGAGCAGTACTTC. This gives the protein CASQGVTYEQYF.

This clone was seen more than once but under ten times. The genes are TRBV2 and TRBJ1-2, with D uncertain. The CDR3 sequence is 14 residues long. Trimming cost V 1 base and J 2 bases, with 8 bases left between them. Germline V gene data show CDR1 as SNHLY and CDR2 as FYNNEI. The CDR3 sequence is CASSEDRANYGYTF. In DNA form, the CDR3 reads TGTGCCAGCAGTGAAGACAGAGCAAACTATGGCTACACCTTC.

This chain uses TRBV30 with TRBJ2-5; possibly TRBD1 or TRBD2 for D (7 bases each). V shed 1 base and J shed 4 bases, with 13 bases lying between them. Germline V gives CDR1 GTSNPN, CDR2 SVGIG (reference sequence). This CDR3 contains 14 residues. The CDR3 loop reads CAWSGQGGGETQYF. The DNA of the CDR3 is TGTGCCTGGAGTGGACAGGGCGGGGGAGAGACCCAGTACTTC. Based on the CDR3 plus reference TRBV30 and TRBJ2-5, the full variable domain is SQTIHQWPATLVQPVGSPLSLECTVEGTSNPNLYWYRQAAGRGLQLLFYSVGIGQISSEVPQNLSASRPQDRQFILSSKKLLLSDSGFYLCAWSGQGGGETQYFGPGTRLLVL.

This clone ranks as medium-sized. Additional DNA sequences in this sample encode the identical CDR3. V gene TRBV6-5 combines with J gene TRBJ2-7; the match to TRBD2 covers 9 bases. Trimming removed 7 bases from V and 4 bases from J; junction bases left unmatched: 11. The CDR3 is 15 residues long. From germline, CDR1 is MNHEY and CDR2 SVGAGI. In DNA form, the CDR3 reads TGTGCCAGCAATCCAGCGGGAGGACTGACATACGAGCAGTACTTC. Protein product: CASNPAGGLTYEQYF.